This TCR beta chain was obtained from a study of T-cell memory formation after mild COVID-19 listed by TCRdb under 2021. In terms of the full investigation: TCR sequence clusters from the two donors were largely donor specific. Longitudinal TCRalpha and TCRbeta repertoire sequencing tracked T-cell clones expanding and contracting after mild COVID-19 in two donors. The cohort was made up of two young adult volunteers, one female and one male, who were previously healthy. Summary of the overall study and its limitations: Contracting CD4+ clones were found mainly in CM and EM memory subsets, while CD8+ clones were enriched in EMRA. From day 15 to 85, contracting clones showed balanced CD4/CD8 phenotypes, whereas a second wave of clones that expanded from day 15 to 37 leaned towards CD4+. Only a couple of mild cases were covered by the study, and larger cohorts that include severe cases with pre-infection samples were considered necessary. SARS-CoV-2 specificity was not confirmed for the second-wave clones peaking on day 37. The detection of some responding clones in pre-infection memory suggests that pre-existing cross-reactive memory T cells joined the SARS-CoV-2 response.

In this sample, this clonotype turned up many times. Its cognate antigen has yet to be identified. Base qualities are not recorded, but no much larger clone differs from it by a single base. TCRdb records Illumina NovaSeq 6000 as the sequencer. cDNA libraries for TCRalpha and TCRbeta were prepared by 5'RACE using constant-segment primers, with sample barcodes and unique molecular identifiers added. Trizol reagent was used to extract RNA from every sample. Library amplification was performed in two PCR steps, and a second sample barcode and Illumina TruSeq adapters were introduced in the second step. Sequencing of the libraries was done on an Illumina NovaSeq, producing 2 x 150 bp paired-end reads. Per the source publication's procedure: With migec v1.2.7, reads were demultiplexed and then collapsed into UMI-guided consensus sequences. Using mixcr v2.1.11, UMI consensuses were aligned to TRA and TRB V and J templates and then assembled into clonotypes. A clonotype was counted as expanded or contracted only if both edgeR and NoisET called the change significant, with noise models trained on biological replicates. For edgeR calls, the cutoffs were a false discovery rate-adjusted p below 0.01 and a log2 fold-change threshold of 1. As an exploratory analysis of dynamics, max-normalized trajectories of the 1000 most abundant clonotypes were examined with PCA combined with hierarchical clustering. Separately sequenced CD4+ and CD8+ repertoires were used to assign the CD4 or CD8 phenotype of responding clones. TCRdb itself trimmed the public reads at Q25 with fastp, ran MiXCR and retained productive beta chains. Identical CDR3 protein sequences are pooled into one entry, listed with their most common genes and DNA. The V and J calls reflect TCRdb's pipeline rather than the authors' work. The sample contains about 200,000 distinct CDR3 sequences, around 20% of them found a single time. The ten biggest clones cover approximately 2.4% of the sample.

Ficoll-Paque density gradient centrifugation was used to isolate PBMCs. The sequencing input was PBMCs or a T cell subset sorted from them (not recorded which). The TCR sequence derives from an adult woman who had mild COVID-19 (a few samples of this study predate the infection). The sample titles of this study are shuffled in the database, so cell type and time point are left out; the donor was told from shared clones.

For the CDR3, the sequence is CASSLGTGVYEQYF. The DNA sequence is as follows: TGTGCCAGCAGCTTGGGGACAGGGGTCTACGAGCAGTACTTC. This chain is built from TRBV7-8 and TRBJ2-7, with 10 junctional bases fitting TRBD1. Relative to germline, V is missing 3 bases and J is missing 3 bases, with 2 bases of the junction outside any gene match. The germline V gene supplies CDR1 SGHVS and CDR2 FQNEAQ. From the cysteine up to the phenylalanine, the CDR3 has a length of 14 residues. The only DNA kept is the CDR3, 42 bases in frame from the first base.